This T cell receptor beta chain was identified in a study of T cells in Graves' hyperthyroidism and ophthalmopathy. The germline V gene encodes CDR1 SGHRS and CDR2 YFSETQ. There are 16 residues in the CDR3. V gave up 0 bases and J gave up 4 bases; unmatched junction bases: 7. This clonotype was picked up a small number of times. RNA transcripts yielded amplified TCR beta CDR3 regions. Using the HTBI primer set, a first-round RT-PCR was run on the TCR CDR3. TCRdb itself ran the multiplex PCR reads through MiXCR, one entry per CDR3 protein. The sample has 600,000 to 850,000 distinct CDR3 sequences; 18% are singletons. Ahead of any ophthalmopathy symptoms, the blood sample was obtained at the first diagnosis of hyperthyroidism. Fresh peripheral blood, 10 ml, yielded the PBMCs.

The TCR sequence derives from a woman between 50 and 59 years old with Graves' hyperthyroidism that later progressed to Graves' ophthalmopathy. The sequencing input was blood. The J gene is TRBJ1-3, the V gene TRBV5-1, with 7 bases aligning to TRBD1. The CDR3 reads CASSLAGQERGNTIYF. The CDR3 coding sequence is TGCGCCAGCAGCTTGGCTGGACAGGAACGAGGAAACACCATATATTTT.